This TCR beta chain was documented in a study of T cell repertoires in cytomegalovirus infection. Whole-study context: Public TCR beta signatures were indicative of both CMV infection and a matching HLA type.

Using its own MiXCR run on the reads, TCRdb lists one record per CDR3 protein. The sample carries roughly 320,000 distinct CDR3 sequences, more than 8% recorded once. The ends were cut back, 0 bases at V and 5 bases at J, with 13 bases in the middle. CDR3 length: 14 residues. CDR1 and CDR2 from the germline V gene are DFQATT and SNEGSKA (reference sequence). The sequencing input was PBMCs. V and J are TRBV20-1 and TRBJ2-5; TRBD2 is a possible D gene (6 bases). The source is a human donor in good health (CMV status not recorded). Some clones in this sample may be carry-over from other donors' samples. CDR3 coding DNA: TGCAGTGCTAGAGACTGGCGGAGCGGGGAGACCCAGTACTTC. It encodes CSARDWRSGETQYF.